One and the same sample provided the 27 T cell receptor beta chains below, sequenced in a study of blood T cell repertoires in COVID-19. The method was immunoSEQ multiplex PCR; TCRdb's version includes in-frame clones alone and lacks a portion of them. The table has a few hundred thousand clones, approximately 92% seen once. Sequences were obtained from peripheral blood. These receptor sequences come from a person aged 18 to 35 with COVID-19, enrolled during active disease.

This clone was seen just once. The chain combines TRBV25-1 with TRBJ2-3; D perhaps matches TRBD2 (6 bases). This CDR3 region has 15 residues. V was pared by 2 bases and J by 3 bases, with 12 bases between. Germline assignment: CDR1 MGHDK and CDR2 SYGVNS. This CDR3 reads CASSEVSGPTDTQYF. In DNA, the CDR3 is TGTGCCAGCAGTGAAGTTAGCGGACCTACAGATACGCAGTATTTT.

This chain joins TRBV27 and TRBJ1-1; 7 bases are a match to TRBD1. The V gene's germline CDR1 is MNHEY and CDR2 SMNVEV (reference sequence). The CDR3 covers 14 residues. V lost 3 bases and J lost 2; bases outside the gene matches: 3. The DNA of the CDR3 is TGTGCCAGCAGTTTTAGGGGGCTAAACACTGAAGCTTTCTTT. Encoded protein: CASSFRGLNTEAFF.

The chain employs TRBV7-6 and TRBJ1-1; weak D call: TRBD1 (6 bases). The CDR3 totals 16 residues. Germline V CDR1 and CDR2: SGHVS, FNYEAQ. Trimming left V 2 bases short and J 3 bases short, with 16 bases between. CDR3 in amino acids: CASSLHSYRADTEAFF. CDR3 sequence (DNA): TGTGCCAGCAGCTTACATTCTTACAGGGCGGACACTGAAGCTTTCTTT.

The rearrangement links TRBV28 to TRBJ2-1; 7 positions agree with TRBD2. Germline CDR1 is MDHEN and CDR2 is SYDVKM. Unmatched junction bases numbered 7, after V lost 7 bases and J lost 4 bases. The CDR3 runs 14 residues. CDR3 sequence (DNA): TGTGCCAGCACCCCGGGGGGTTCTTACAATGAGCAGTTCTTC. Translated: CASTPGGSYNEQFF.

This chain links TRBV5-6 with TRBJ1-3; D perhaps matches TRBD1 (6 bases). Looked up from germline, CDR1 is SGHDT and CDR2 is YYEEEE. Trimming removed 3 bases at V and 2 bases at J, with 12 bases between. This CDR3 spans 15 amino acids. The CDR3 DNA follows: TGTGCCAGCAGCTCCTCGCGGACAGCTGGAAACACCATATATTTT. This encodes CASSSSRTAGNTIYF.

The genes are TRBV15 and TRBJ1-4, with TRBD1 matching 7 bases. The V and J ends lost 4 bases and 4 bases, in that order; junction bases with no gene match: 6. The CDR3 contains 15 residues. The V gene's germline CDR1 is LNHNV and CDR2 YYDKDF (reference sequence). CDR3 sequence: CATSNRGILNEKLFF. CDR3 nucleotide sequence: TGTGCCACCAGCAACAGGGGTATCCTTAATGAAAAACTGTTTTTT.

The gene calls are TRBV6-2 or TRBV6-3 and TRBJ1-2; D unresolved. CDR3 length: 15 residues. The germline V and J ends were trimmed by 3 bases and 0 bases, with 11 bases remaining between them. The germline V gene encodes CDR1 MNHEY and CDR2 SVGEGT. CDR3 region: CASSYSALANYGYTF. The CDR3, as DNA: TGTGCCAGCAGTTATTCCGCATTAGCTAACTATGGCTACACCTTC.

Written as DNA, the CDR3 is TGCGCCAGCAGCCAAGATCTGGGCGGGGTCAACTACAATGAGCAGTTCTTC. Translated, it gives CASSQDLGGVNYNEQFF. The V gene is TRBV4-3, the J gene TRBJ2-1, with D perhaps matching TRBD2 (6 bases). V lost 0 bases to trimming and J lost 3 bases, with 15 bases between them. CDR1 LGHNA and CDR2 YSLEER come from the germline V gene. There are 17 residues in the CDR3.

The chain couples TRBV6-5 to TRBJ2-3; TRBD1 is a possible D gene (5 bases). Trimming removed 6 bases from V and 3 bases from J, with 10 bases in between. Germline assignment: CDR1 MNHEY and CDR2 SVGAGI. CDR3 length: 13 residues. The CDR3 DNA reads as TGTGCCAGCAGGTTGCAGGGAACAGATACGCAGTATTTT. This encodes CASRLQGTDTQYF.

The chain carries TRBV3-1 (or the pseudogene TRBV3-2) and TRBJ1-6; D uncertain. V lost 4 bases and J 8 bases, leaving 9 bases between the germline ends. The CDR3 is made up of 13 amino acids. CDR1 LGHDT and CDR2 YNNKEL come from the germline V gene (reference sequence). The CDR3 sequence: CASSPVGDSPLHF. The CDR3 coding sequence is TGTGCCAGCAGCCCCGTAGGAGATTCACCCCTCCACTTT.

This chain uses TRBV4-1 with TRBJ2-7; TRBD2 might be the D (5 bases). Germline-derived CDR1 and CDR2 are MGHRA and YSYEKL. The CDR3 consists of 15 residues. V was clipped by 1 base and J by 2 bases, with 12 bases between them. The CDR3, as DNA: TGCGCCAGCAGCCAAGGGGCCGAGGGTACCTACGAGCAGTACTTC. This sequence encodes CASSQGAEGTYEQYF.

V is TRBV7-2 and J is TRBJ1-1; 9 positions agree with TRBD1. V was pared by 5 bases and J by 3 bases, with 4 bases of the junction left unmatched. CDR1 is SGHTA, CDR2 FQGNSA, per germline. This CDR3 has 14 residues. The chain's CDR3 is CASSQQGAHTEAFF. The CDR3 nucleotides read TGTGCCAGCAGCCAACAGGGGGCGCACACTGAAGCTTTCTTT.

The chain is built from TRBV19 and TRBJ2-1, with D perhaps TRBD1 (5 bases). V lost 5 bases and J lost 2, with 13 bases in between. Germline CDR1 reads LNHDA; CDR2 reads SQIVND (reference sequence). The CDR3 runs to 15 residues. CDR3 sequence reads: CASSRGTGTYNEQFF. DNA of the CDR3: TGTGCCAGTAGTCGAGGAACAGGCACCTACAATGAGCAGTTCTTC.

V gene TRBV7-2 combines with J gene TRBJ1-2; D is unresolved. The CDR3 covers 13 residues. V was pared by 2 bases and J by 8 bases, with 12 bases between. In germline, CDR1 is SGHTA, CDR2 FQGNSA. The CDR3 nucleotides are TGTGCCAGCAGCTTAACCGGGTTTGGCGGCTACACCTTC. Translated: CASSLTGFGGYTF.

The rearrangement links TRBV5-1 to TRBJ2-1; a weak D match, TRBD2 (6 bases). This CDR3 is built from 16 residues. The V gene lost 9 bases and the J gene lost 2 bases, with 21 bases spanning the gap. CDR1 SGHRS and CDR2 YFSETQ come from the germline V gene. CDR3 nucleotide sequence: TGCGCCAAGCTCAAGGAGGGCTTAGGGCCCTACAATGAGCAGTTCTTC. Translation: CAKLKEGLGPYNEQFF. Full variable domain (missing parts from reference TRBV5-1 and TRBJ2-1): KAGVTQTPRYLIKTRGQQVTLSCSPISGHRSVSWYQQTPGQGLQFLFEYFSETQRNKGNFPGRFSGRQFSNSRSEMNVSTLELGDSALYLCAKLKEGLGPYNEQFFGPGTRLTVL.

The chain joins TRBV6-6 to TRBJ2-7; 10 bases align to TRBD2. The V segment lost 6 bases and the J segment 5 bases; nucleotides outside the gene matches: 7. CDR3 length equals 14 residues. Germline V lookup: CDR1 MNHNY, CDR2 SVGAGI (reference sequence). The CDR3 DNA sequence: TGTGCCAGCAGCCCGGGACTAGCGTCCCACGAGCAGTACTTC. It specifies CASSPGLASHEQYF.

The chain has TRBV27 and TRBJ1-1; possible D gene TRBD1, 5 bases. The ends were cut back, 3 bases at V and 2 bases at J, with 7 bases in the middle. The germline V gene has CDR1 MNHEY and CDR2 SMNVEV (reference sequence). The CDR3 contains 13 residues. Written as DNA, the CDR3 is TGTGCCAGCAGTTTCAGGGTAAACACTGAAGCTTTCTTT. Translation: CASSFRVNTEAFF.

This rearrangement joins TRBV5-6 to TRBJ2-2; 8 positions agree with TRBD1. The CDR3 totals 14 residues. In germline, CDR1 is SGHDT, CDR2 YYEEEE. The V and J ends lost 2 bases and 7 bases, in that order; junction bases with no gene match: 4. The CDR3 protein is CASSFGTGSGELFF. The CDR3 DNA follows: TGTGCCAGCAGCTTTGGGACAGGCAGCGGGGAGCTGTTTTTT.

This clone was seen more than once but under ten times. This chain joins TRBV7-2 and TRBJ2-7; possible D gene TRBD1, 6 bases. The CDR3 is 15 amino acids. CDR1 is SGHTA, CDR2 FQGNSA, per germline. Trimming cost V 5 bases and J 5 bases, with 19 bases left between them. The CDR3 loop reads CASSQQGPLGNEQYF. The CDR3 DNA sequence: TGTGCCAGCAGCCAACAGGGCCCCCTAGGGAACGAGCAGTACTTC.

The chain recombines TRBV2 with TRBJ1-4, with 7 bases matching TRBD1. CDR3 length: 15 residues. V gave up 5 bases and J gave up 8 bases; unmatched junction bases: 11. Germline CDR1 reads SNHLY; CDR2 reads FYNNEI. CDR3 residues: CASSQNRGGDEKLFF. The CDR3 coding sequence is TGTGCCAGCAGTCAGAACAGGGGAGGAGACGAAAAACTGTTTTTT.

The chain has TRBV11-3 and TRBJ2-7; D is perhaps TRBD2 (5 bases). Germline V gene data show CDR1 as SGHNT and CDR2 as YENEEA. With 0 bases removed from V and 2 bases from J, the gap between germline ends came to 8 bases. This CDR3 region has 14 residues. Here the CDR3 reads CASSLDGKAYEQYF. As DNA, the CDR3 is TGTGCCAGCAGCTTAGACGGGAAGGCCTACGAGCAGTACTTC. Variable domain in full (rest from reference TRBV11-3 and TRBJ2-7): EAGVVQSPRYKIIEKKQPVAFWCNPISGHNTLYWYLQNLGQGPELLIRYENEEAVDDSQLPKDRFSAERLKGVDSTLKIQPAELGDSAVYLCASSLDGKAYEQYFGPGTRLTVT.

V and J are TRBV15 and TRBJ2-1; the match to TRBD2 covers 12 bases. This CDR3 comprises 16 residues. From germline, CDR1 is LNHNV and CDR2 YYDKDF (reference sequence). J was trimmed by 4 bases and V by 3 bases; bases with no gene match: 4. The CDR3 region is CATSRLAGGFYNEQFF. CDR3 DNA: TGTGCCACCAGCAGGCTAGCGGGAGGGTTTTACAATGAGCAGTTCTTC.

This clone was seen once. The V and J genes are TRBV2 and TRBJ2-4; D is unresolved. Germline loops: CDR1 SNHLY, CDR2 FYNNEI. Trimming removed 6 bases from V and 2 bases from J, with 17 bases in between. The CDR3 consists of 16 residues. CDR3 loop: CASRVALRQTKNIQYF. The DNA of the CDR3 is TGTGCCAGCAGGGTGGCCTTACGCCAAACCAAAAACATTCAGTACTTC. The full variable domain, rest sourced from reference TRBV2 and TRBJ2-4, is EPEVTQTPSHQVTQMGQEVILRCVPISNHLYFYWYRQILGQKVEFLVSFYNNEISEKSEIFDDQFSVERPDGSNFTLKIRSTKLEDSAMYFCASRVALRQTKNIQYFGAGTRLSVL.

The chain is built from TRBV4-1 and TRBJ1-2; 9 positions agree with TRBD1. Per germline, CDR1 MGHRA and CDR2 YSYEKL. V shed 2 bases, J shed 4 bases, and the junction held 8 bases outside the gene matches. This CDR3 region has 16 residues. This CDR3 is CASSQPGQGHRYGYTF. In DNA, the CDR3 is TGCGCCAGCAGCCAACCGGGACAGGGTCACCGCTATGGCTACACCTTC.

The genes are TRBV6-5 and TRBJ2-1, with TRBD2 matching 7 bases. V was pared by 0 bases and J by 5 bases, with 4 bases of the junction left unmatched. Germline CDR1 reads MNHEY; CDR2 reads SVGAGI. The CDR3 length is 15 residues. The CDR3 coding sequence is TGTGCCAGCAGTTACTCGGGCGGGAGTAACAATGAGCAGTTCTTC. This gives the protein CASSYSGGSNNEQFF.

CDR3 sequence: CASSIGVWNEKLFF. Here the CDR3 DNA reads TGTGCCAGTAGTATCGGGGTGTGGAATGAAAAACTGTTTTTT. The V call is TRBV19, the J call TRBJ1-4; D remains unclear. The CDR3 is made up of 14 amino acids. The V end was cut by 3 bases, the J end by 5 bases, with 10 bases between. Germline V gene sequence: CDR1 LNHDA, CDR2 SQIVND (reference sequence).

The chain recombines TRBV21-1 with TRBJ2-7; no check of the table's D call, TRBD1, against the DNA was made. TRBV21-1 counts as a pseudogene. CDR3 length: 18 amino acids. The CDR3 coding sequence is TGTGCCAGCAGCAAAGGGATGGCGGACAGGGACCCATCCTACGAGCAGTACTTC. It yields the protein CASSKGMADRDPSYEQYF.